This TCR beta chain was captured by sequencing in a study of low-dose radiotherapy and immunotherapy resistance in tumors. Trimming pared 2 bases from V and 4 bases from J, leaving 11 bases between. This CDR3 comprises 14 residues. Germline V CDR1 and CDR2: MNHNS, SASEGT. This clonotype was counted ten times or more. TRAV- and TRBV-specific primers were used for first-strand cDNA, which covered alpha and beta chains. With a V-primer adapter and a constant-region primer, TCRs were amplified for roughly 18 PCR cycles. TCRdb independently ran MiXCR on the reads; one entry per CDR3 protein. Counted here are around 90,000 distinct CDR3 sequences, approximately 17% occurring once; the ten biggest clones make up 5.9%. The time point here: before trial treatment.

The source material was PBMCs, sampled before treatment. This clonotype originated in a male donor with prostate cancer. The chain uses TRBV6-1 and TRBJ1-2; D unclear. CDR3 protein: CASSESWAPYGYTF. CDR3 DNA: TGTGCCAGCAGTGAATCGTGGGCCCCCTATGGCTACACCTTC.